Below, one T cell receptor (beta chain) is given with its context. The repertoire was sequenced with immunoSEQ multiplex PCR; TCRdb's copy has only in-frame clones and lacks some. The sample lists about 270,000 clones; approximately 90% were seen once. The data were taken from a study of blood T cell repertoires in COVID-19. Participant-given clinical history determined each cohort assignment. This CDR3 contains 14 residues. V dropped 4 bases and J dropped 0; count of bases not matched to a gene: 2. Germline V gene lookup returns CDR1 SGDLS and CDR2 YYNGEE. What was sequenced was PBMCs or T cells enriched from blood (not recorded which). The TCR was taken from a woman younger than 45 with acute COVID-19. This chain links TRBV9 with TRBJ2-7; 9 bases are a match to TRBD2. The CDR3 DNA follows: TGTGCCAGCAGCCTAGCGGGGTACTCCTACGAGCAGTACTTC. Protein product: CASSLAGYSYEQYF. Filled out from reference TRBV9 and TRBJ2-7, the complete variable domain reads DSGVTQTPKHLITATGQRVTLRCSPRSGDLSVYWYQQSLDQGLQFLIQYYNGEERAKGNILERFSAQQFPDLHSELNLSSLELGDSALYFCASSLAGYSYEQYFGPGTRLTVT.